This T cell receptor beta chain stems from a study of blood T cell repertoires in COVID-19. Study-level background: Sample material is recorded as cDNA or gDNA derived from T cells, B-cell-depleted T cells, or PBMCs.

Original data processing: Amplification of reference gene primers provided the estimated nucleated cell counts. Libraries were prepared by immunoSEQ multiplex PCR; TCRdb keeps only in-frame clonotypes and omits some of them. V, J and clone size reflect that table, while D and trimming were determined from the DNA. The data hold 350,000 or so clones, with about nine tenths observed a single time. The germline V and J ends were trimmed by 6 bases and 4 bases, with 16 bases remaining between them. Germline-derived CDR1 and CDR2 are MDHEN and SYDVKM. The CDR3 consists of 15 residues. Followed over time, Seattle patients had been enrolled while infection was active.

The specimen was peripheral blood. The chain joins TRBV28 to TRBJ1-3; D call uncertain. The source of this sequence is a woman aged 55 to 70 with COVID-19, enrolled during active disease. The CDR3 coding sequence is TGTGCCAGCAGCCAACCAGGAGGGTCGGGAAACACCATATATTTT. Translation gives CASSQPGGSGNTIYF.